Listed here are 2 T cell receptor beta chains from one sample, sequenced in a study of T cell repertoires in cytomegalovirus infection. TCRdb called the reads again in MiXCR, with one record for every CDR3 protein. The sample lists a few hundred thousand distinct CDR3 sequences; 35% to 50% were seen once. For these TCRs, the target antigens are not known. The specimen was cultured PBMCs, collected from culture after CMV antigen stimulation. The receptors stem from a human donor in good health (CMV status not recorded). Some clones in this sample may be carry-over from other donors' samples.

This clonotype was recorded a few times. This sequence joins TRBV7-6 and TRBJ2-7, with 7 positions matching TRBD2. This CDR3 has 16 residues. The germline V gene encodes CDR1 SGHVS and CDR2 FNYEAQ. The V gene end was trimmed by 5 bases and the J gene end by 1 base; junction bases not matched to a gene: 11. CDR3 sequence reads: CASSTSSGPCSYEQYF. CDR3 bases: TGTGCCAGCAGCACGAGTAGCGGGCCCTGTTCCTACGAGCAGTACTTC. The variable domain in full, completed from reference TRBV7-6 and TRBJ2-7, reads GAGVSQSPRYKVTKRGQDVALRCDPISGHVSLYWYRQALGQGPEFLTYFNYEAQQDKSGLPNDRFSAERPEGSISTLTIQRTEQRDSAMYRCASSTSSGPCSYEQYFGPGTRLTVT.

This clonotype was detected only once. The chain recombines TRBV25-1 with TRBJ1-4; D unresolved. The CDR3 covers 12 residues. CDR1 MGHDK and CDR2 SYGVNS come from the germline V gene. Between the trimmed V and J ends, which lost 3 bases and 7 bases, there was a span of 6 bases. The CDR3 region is CASSEVGEKLFF. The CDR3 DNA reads TGTGCCAGCAGTGAGGTGGGTGAAAAACTGTTTTTT.